This entry concerns a single T cell receptor beta chain. The CDR3 loop spans 17 amino acids. Germline assignment: CDR1 SGHRS and CDR2 YFSETQ. V gave up 0 bases and J gave up 2 bases; unmatched junction bases: 7. Using immunoSEQ multiplex PCR, the repertoire was profiled, and TCRdb retains in-frame clones only, with some absent. Seen here are 65,000 to 90,000 clones, more than 80% observed once, and the top ten hold more than 0.45%. This sample is drawn from a study of OX40 agonist ivuxolimab in advanced cancers. The chain is built from TRBV5-1 and TRBJ2-3; 9 nucleotides align to TRBD2. The sample in question was CD4+ or CD8+ T cells sorted from blood, obtained in a trial of the OX40 agonist ivuxolimab. The sequence came from an adult with an advanced solid tumor such as melanoma, head and neck, liver or kidney cancer. The CDR3 is CASSLVGLAGITDTQYF. CDR3 DNA sequence: TGCGCCAGCAGCTTGGTGGGGCTAGCGGGAATCACAGATACGCAGTATTTT.